The following is a T cell receptor (beta chain) sequence with its context. Its antigen is not known. The data stem from a study of shared clonotypes between healthy human individuals. Study conclusions and caveats: Across subsets, estimated richness was generally greater for naive than for memory populations.

Only in-frame clones appear in the TCRdb table, and some are missing; sequencing was by immunoSEQ multiplex PCR. The profile shows 550,000 to 750,000 clones, roughly 94% of them singletons. The germline CDR1 and CDR2 sequences are LGHNA and YSLEER. Losses at the gene ends were 0 bases for V and 6 bases for J; bases not matched to a gene: 8. The CDR3 totals 16 residues. Only CD45RO-negative cells positively selected for CCR7 counted as naive CD8 cells, so terminally differentiated effector memory CD45RA+ cells were excluded. Healthy HIV-negative adults without recent acute infections or vaccinations served as donors.

This clonotype was sampled from a man aged 25 to 40 in good health. This rearrangement joins TRBV4-3 to TRBJ2-4, with 7 bases aligning to TRBD1. Sequencing was performed on naive CD8+ T cells sorted from blood. CDR3 in amino acids: CASSQDWAAGGNIQYF. DNA of the CDR3: TGCGCCAGCAGCCAAGATTGGGCTGCAGGGGGAAACATTCAGTACTTC.